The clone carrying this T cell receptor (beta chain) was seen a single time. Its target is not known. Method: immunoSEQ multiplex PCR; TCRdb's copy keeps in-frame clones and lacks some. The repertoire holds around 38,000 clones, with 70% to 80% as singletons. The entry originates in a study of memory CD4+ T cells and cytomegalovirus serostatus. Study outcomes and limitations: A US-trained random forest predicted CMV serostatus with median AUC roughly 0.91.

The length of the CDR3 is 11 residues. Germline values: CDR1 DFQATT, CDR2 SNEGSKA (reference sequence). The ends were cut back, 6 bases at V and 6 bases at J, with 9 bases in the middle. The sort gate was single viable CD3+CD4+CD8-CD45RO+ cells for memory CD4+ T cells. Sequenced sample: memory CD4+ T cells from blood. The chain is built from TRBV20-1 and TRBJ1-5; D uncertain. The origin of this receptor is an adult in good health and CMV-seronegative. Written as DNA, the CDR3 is TGCAGTGCCCCTGATGGTCAGCCCCAGCATTTT. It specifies CSAPDGQPQHF.